This TCR beta chain was captured by sequencing in a study of shared clonotypes between healthy human individuals. The assay was immunoSEQ multiplex PCR, and TCRdb's table has in-frame clones only and misses some. The sample lists about 2.3 million clones, about nine tenths occurring once. Trimming removed 8 bases at V and 2 bases at J, with 11 bases between. Germline-derived CDR1 and CDR2 are MNHNS and SASEGT. The CDR3 covers 13 residues. The origin of this receptor is a man between 18 and 35 years old in good health. Some clones in this sample may be carry-over from other donors' samples. Sequenced input: naive CD4+ T cells from PBMCs. Subset of the sample: CD45RA+ positively selected. The V and J genes are TRBV6-1 and TRBJ2-3; D may match TRBD1 or TRBD2 (5 bases each). The CDR3 here is CASGDHSTDTQYF. The CDR3 nucleotides read TGTGCCAGCGGGGACCACTCCACAGATACGCAGTATTTT.